This TCR beta chain emerged from a study of blood T cell repertoires in COVID-19. Whole-study context: Acute-phase and convalescent COVID-19 samples originated in the United States, Italy and Spain. PBMCs, B-cell-depleted T cells, or T cells provided the cDNA or gDNA that made up the material.

Cohort allocation depended upon clinical history that participants reported. Generated by immunoSEQ multiplex PCR, the TCRdb table keeps only in-frame clones and is missing some. The top ten clones hold 4.5% to 7% of a sample with about 200,000 clones, around 88% of them seen once. The CDR3 consists of 13 residues. Between the trimmed V and J ends, which lost 5 bases and 5 bases, there was a span of 11 bases. Germline V lookup: CDR1 SEHNR, CDR2 FQNEAQ (reference sequence). Sequenced sample: PBMCs or T cells enriched from blood (not recorded which). The clonotype originates from a man between 40 and 49 years old with acute COVID-19. The chain carries TRBV7-9 and TRBJ2-3; D might be TRBD2 (5 bases). CDR3 in DNA: TGTGCCAGCAGCCGGGGAGAGATAGATACGCAGTATTTT. This encodes CASSRGEIDTQYF.